The clone carrying this T cell receptor beta chain was seen only a few times. As yet, its antigen is unknown. The sample comes from a study of T-cell reconstitution after alpha-beta-depleted transplantation in children. The study's findings and limits: From surviving recipient T cells and thymic progenitors came the high day-60 TCRbeta diversity observed in some patients. Alpha-beta T cells about two months after transplant reportedly derived from several hundred expanded graft clones. Newly generated T cells supplied most T-cell counts and diversity one year post-transplant.

The CDR3 is made up of 15 amino acids. Trimming at V came to 6 bases and at J to 3 bases, leaving 10 bases not matched to a gene. CDR1 DFQATT and CDR2 SNEGSKA come from the germline V gene (reference sequence). Unique molecular identifiers were incorporated when the TCRbeta library was constructed. TCRdb ran MiXCR on the PCR reads and lists one entry per CDR3 protein. The table shows fewer than 550,000 distinct CDR3 sequences, with over 9.5% occurring only once. This chain connects TRBV20-1 to TRBJ1-3; TRBD1 agrees at 8 bases. This TCR was sampled from a female patient between 2 and 15 years old who had a stem cell transplant for aplastic anemia, so the T cells may come from the graft donor. The input for sequencing was PBMCs, mostly from graft donor cells, taken 180 days after TCRalphabeta/CD19-depleted stem cell transplant. The CDR3 sequence: CSANKRTGLGNTIYF. In nucleotides, the CDR3 is TGCAGTGCCAACAAAAGGACAGGGCTTGGAAACACCATATATTTT.